The T cell receptor (beta chain) under discussion was sequenced for a study of glioma-infiltrating T cells after dendritic cell vaccination. Overall study: Samples are from glioblastoma patients in Phase I and II dendritic cell vaccine trials.

Germline values: CDR1 SGHKS, CDR2 YYEKEE (reference sequence). The CDR3 runs 14 residues. V shed 0 bases and J shed 8 bases, with 12 bases lying between them. Broader study findings: Higher pretreatment TIL content predicted longer progression-free time and survival. Higher TCR clonality did not directly relate to longer survival.

Note on this clone: Its antigen is unidentified.

The PCR used 60 V beta and 13 J beta primers. Using immunoSEQ multiplex PCR, the repertoire was profiled, and TCRdb retains in-frame clones only, with some absent. Counted here are 91,000 or so clones, over 80% occurring once; the ten biggest clones make up 5.4%. The time point is: after dendritic cell vaccination, including at tumor progression/relapse. Sample: blood, taken after dendritic cell vaccination. The chain employs TRBV5-5 and TRBJ1-5; D is ambiguous. The sequence came from a human donor with glioblastoma. CDR3 residues: CASSLVGNSKPQHF. In DNA form, the CDR3 reads TGTGCCAGCAGCTTGGTTGGTAATTCTAAGCCCCAGCATTTT.